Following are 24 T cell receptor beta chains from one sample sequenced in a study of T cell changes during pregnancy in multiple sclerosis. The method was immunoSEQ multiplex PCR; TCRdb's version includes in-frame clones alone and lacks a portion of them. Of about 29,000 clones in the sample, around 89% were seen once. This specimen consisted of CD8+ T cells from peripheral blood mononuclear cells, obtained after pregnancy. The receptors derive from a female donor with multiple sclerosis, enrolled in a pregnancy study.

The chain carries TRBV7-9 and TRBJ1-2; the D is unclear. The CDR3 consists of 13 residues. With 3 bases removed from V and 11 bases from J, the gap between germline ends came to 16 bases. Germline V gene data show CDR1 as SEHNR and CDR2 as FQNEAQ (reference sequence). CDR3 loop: CASSFPRRPEYTF. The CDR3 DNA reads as TGTGCCAGCAGCTTTCCCAGGCGCCCCGAATACACCTTC.

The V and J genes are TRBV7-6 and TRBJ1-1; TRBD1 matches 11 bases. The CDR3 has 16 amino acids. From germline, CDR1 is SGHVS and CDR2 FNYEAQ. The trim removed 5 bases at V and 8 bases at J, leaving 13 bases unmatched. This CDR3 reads CASSPGQGARRVEAFF. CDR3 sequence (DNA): TGTGCCAGCAGCCCCGGACAGGGGGCGAGAAGGGTAGAAGCTTTCTTT.

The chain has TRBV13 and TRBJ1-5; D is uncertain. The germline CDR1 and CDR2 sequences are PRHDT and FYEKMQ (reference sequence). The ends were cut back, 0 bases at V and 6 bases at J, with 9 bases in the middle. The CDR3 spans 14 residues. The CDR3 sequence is CASSLGSGCQPQHF. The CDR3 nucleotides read TGTGCCAGCAGCTTAGGATCAGGTTGTCAGCCCCAGCATTTT.

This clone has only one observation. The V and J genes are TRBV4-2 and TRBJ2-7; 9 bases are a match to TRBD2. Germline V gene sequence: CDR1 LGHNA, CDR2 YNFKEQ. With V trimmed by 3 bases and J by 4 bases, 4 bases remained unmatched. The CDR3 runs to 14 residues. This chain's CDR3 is CASSQGREGYEQYF. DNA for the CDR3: TGTGCCAGCAGCCAGGGGCGGGAGGGTTACGAGCAGTACTTC.

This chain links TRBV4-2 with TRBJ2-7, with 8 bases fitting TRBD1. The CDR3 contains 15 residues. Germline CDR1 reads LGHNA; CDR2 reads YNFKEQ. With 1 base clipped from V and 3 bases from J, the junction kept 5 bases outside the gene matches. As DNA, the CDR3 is TGTGCCAGCAGCCAAGGACGGGACAGGTACTACGAGCAGTACTTC. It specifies CASSQGRDRYYEQYF.

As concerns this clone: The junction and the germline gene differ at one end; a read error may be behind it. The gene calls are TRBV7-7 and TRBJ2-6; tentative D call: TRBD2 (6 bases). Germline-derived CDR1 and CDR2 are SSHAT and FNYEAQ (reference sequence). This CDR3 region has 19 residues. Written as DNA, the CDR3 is TGTGCTAGCAGCTTATGGGTTGGGGACTCCGGTACTGGGGCCAACGTCCTGACTTTC. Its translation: CASSLWVGDSGTGANVLTF.

In nucleotides, the CDR3 is TGTGCCAGCAGCTTGTCCGGCAGGGCAATTGGGGAAGCTTTCTTT. Translated: CASSLSGRAIGEAFF. The chain uses TRBV5-4 and TRBJ1-1; tentatively, D is TRBD1 (5 bases). Germline CDR1 reads SGHNT; CDR2 reads YYREEE (reference sequence). V was pared by 1 base and J by 8 bases, with 18 bases between. This CDR3 is 15 amino acids long. Based on the CDR3 plus reference TRBV5-4 and TRBJ1-1, the full variable domain is ETGVTQSPTHLIKTRGQQVTLRCSSQSGHNTVSWYQQALGQGPQFIFQYYREEENGRGNFPPRFSGLQFPNYSSELNVNALELDDSALYLCASSLSGRAIGEAFFGQGTRLTVV.

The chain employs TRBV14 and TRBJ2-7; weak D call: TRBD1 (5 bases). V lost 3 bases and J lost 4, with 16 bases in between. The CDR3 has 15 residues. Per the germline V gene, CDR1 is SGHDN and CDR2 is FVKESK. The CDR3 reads CASSHKLSGLYEQYF. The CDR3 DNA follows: TGTGCCAGCAGCCATAAATTATCAGGGTTGTACGAGCAGTACTTC.

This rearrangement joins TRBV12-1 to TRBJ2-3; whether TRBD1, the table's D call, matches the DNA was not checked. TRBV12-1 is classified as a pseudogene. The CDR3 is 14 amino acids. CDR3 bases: TGTGCCAGCAGCCAGACAGGGGTAGTAGATACGCAGTATTTT. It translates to CASSQTGVVDTQYF.

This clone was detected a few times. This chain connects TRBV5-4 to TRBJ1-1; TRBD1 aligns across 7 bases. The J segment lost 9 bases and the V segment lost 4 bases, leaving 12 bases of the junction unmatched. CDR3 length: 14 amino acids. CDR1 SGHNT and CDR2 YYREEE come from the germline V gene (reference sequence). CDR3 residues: CASSHAGTDVKAFF. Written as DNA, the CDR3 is TGTGCCAGCAGCCACGCCGGGACAGACGTTAAAGCTTTCTTT. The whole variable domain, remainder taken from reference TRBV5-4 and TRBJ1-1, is ETGVTQSPTHLIKTRGQQVTLRCSSQSGHNTVSWYQQALGQGPQFIFQYYREEENGRGNFPPRFSGLQFPNYSSELNVNALELDDSALYLCASSHAGTDVKAFFGQGTRLTVV.

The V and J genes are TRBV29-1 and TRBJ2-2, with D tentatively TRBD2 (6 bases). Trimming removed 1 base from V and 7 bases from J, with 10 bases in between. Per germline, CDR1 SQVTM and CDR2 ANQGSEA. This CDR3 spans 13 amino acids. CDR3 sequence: CSVEAGVVGELFF. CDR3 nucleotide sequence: TGCAGCGTTGAAGCGGGAGTAGTCGGGGAGCTGTTTTTT.

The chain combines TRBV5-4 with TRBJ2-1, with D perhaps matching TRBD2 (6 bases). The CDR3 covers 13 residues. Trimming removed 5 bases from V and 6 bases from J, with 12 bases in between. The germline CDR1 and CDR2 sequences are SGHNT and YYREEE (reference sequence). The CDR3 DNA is TGTGCCAGCAGACGCGGGACTCCCAATGAGCAGTTCTTC. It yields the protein CASRRGTPNEQFF.

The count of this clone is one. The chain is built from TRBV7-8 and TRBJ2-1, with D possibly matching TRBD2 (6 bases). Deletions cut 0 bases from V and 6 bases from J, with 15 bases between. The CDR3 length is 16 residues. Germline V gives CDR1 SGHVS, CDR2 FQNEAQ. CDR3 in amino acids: CASSLARREPSNEQFF. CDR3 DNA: TGTGCCAGCAGCTTAGCGCGGCGGGAACCTTCCAATGAGCAGTTCTTC.

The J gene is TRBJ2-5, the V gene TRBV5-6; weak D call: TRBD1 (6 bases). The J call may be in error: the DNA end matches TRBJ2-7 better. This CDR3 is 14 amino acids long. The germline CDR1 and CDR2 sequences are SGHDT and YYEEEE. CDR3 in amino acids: CASTPGAGDHEQYF. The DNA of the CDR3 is TGTGCCAGCACCCCTGGTGCAGGGGACCACGAGCAGTACTTC.

CDR3 amino acids: CASSPPMATYNEQFF. CDR3 DNA: TGTGCCAGCTCACCACCGATGGCCACCTACAATGAGCAGTTCTTC. This chain joins TRBV18 and TRBJ2-1; D remains ambiguous. Germline V lookup: CDR1 KGHSH, CDR2 LQKENI. The CDR3 is 15 amino acids. V lost 0 bases and J 2 bases, leaving 8 bases between the germline ends.

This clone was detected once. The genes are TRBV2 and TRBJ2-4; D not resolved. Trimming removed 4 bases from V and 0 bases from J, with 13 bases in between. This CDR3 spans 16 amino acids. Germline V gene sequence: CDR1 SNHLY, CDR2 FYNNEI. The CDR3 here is CASSGPEAVAKNIQYF. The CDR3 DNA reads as TGTGCCAGCAGTGGCCCCGAAGCCGTAGCCAAAAACATTCAGTACTTC.

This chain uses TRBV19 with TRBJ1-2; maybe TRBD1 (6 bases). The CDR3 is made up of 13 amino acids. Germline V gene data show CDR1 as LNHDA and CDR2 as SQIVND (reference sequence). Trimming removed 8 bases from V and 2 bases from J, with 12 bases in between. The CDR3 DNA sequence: TGTGCCAGTGGGGGCCCATCGAACTATGGCTACACCTTC. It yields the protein CASGGPSNYGYTF.

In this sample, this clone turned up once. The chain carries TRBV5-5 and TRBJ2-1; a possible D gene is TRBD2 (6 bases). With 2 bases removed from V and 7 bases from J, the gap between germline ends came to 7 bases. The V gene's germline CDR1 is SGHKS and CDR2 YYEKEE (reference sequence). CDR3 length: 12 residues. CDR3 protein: CASSFGGNEQFF. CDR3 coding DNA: TGTGCCAGCAGCTTCGGAGGGAATGAGCAGTTCTTC. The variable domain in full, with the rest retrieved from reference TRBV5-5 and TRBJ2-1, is DAGVTQSPTHLIKTRGQQVTLRCSPISGHKSVSWYQQVLGQGPQFIFQYYEKEERGRGNFPDRFSARQFPNYSSELNVNALLLGDSALYLCASSFGGNEQFFGPGTRLTVL.

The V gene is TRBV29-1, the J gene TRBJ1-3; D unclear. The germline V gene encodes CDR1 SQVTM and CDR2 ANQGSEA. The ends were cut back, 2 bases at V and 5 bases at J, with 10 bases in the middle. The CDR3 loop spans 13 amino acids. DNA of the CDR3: TGCAGCGTTGAATCGGGGATTAGAAACACCATATATTTT. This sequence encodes CSVESGIRNTIYF.

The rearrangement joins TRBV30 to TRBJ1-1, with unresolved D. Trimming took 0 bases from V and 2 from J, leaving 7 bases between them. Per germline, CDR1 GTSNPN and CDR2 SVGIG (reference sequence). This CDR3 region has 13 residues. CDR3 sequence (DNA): TGTGCCTGGAGTGTGTCGGTCAACACTGAAGCTTTCTTT. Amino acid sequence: CAWSVSVNTEAFF.

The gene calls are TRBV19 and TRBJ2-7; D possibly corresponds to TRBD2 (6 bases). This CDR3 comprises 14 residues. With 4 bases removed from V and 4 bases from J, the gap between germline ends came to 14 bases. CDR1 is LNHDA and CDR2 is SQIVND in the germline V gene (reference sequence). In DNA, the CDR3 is TGTGCCAGTAGTAGCGGGGCGGAAGAGTACGAGCAGTACTTC. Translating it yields CASSSGAEEYEQYF.

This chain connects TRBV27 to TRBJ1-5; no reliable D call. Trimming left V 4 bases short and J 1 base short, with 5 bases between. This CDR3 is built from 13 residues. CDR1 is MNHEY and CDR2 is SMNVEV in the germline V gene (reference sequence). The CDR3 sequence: CASSSQSNQPQHF. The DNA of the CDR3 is TGTGCCAGCAGTTCCCAAAGCAATCAGCCCCAGCATTTT.

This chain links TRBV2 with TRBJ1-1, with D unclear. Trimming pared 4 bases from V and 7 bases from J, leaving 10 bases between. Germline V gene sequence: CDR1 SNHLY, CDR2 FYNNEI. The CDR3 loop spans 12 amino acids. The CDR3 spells CASSGPNYEAFF. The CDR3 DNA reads TGTGCCAGCAGTGGTCCTAACTATGAAGCTTTCTTT. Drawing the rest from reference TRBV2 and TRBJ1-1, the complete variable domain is EPEVTQTPSHQVTQMGQEVILRCVPISNHLYFYWYRQILGQKVEFLVSFYNNEISEKSEIFDDQFSVERPDGSNFTLKIRSTKLEDSAMYFCASSGPNYEAFFGQGTRLTVV.

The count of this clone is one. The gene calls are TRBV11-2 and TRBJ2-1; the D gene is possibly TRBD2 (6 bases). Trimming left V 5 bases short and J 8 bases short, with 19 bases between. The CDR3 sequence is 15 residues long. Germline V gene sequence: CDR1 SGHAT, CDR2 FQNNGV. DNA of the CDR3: TGTGCCAGCAGCAGTAGCGGAGCCAGAGGCGATGAGCAGTTCTTC. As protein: CASSSSGARGDEQFF.